These 19 T cell receptor beta chains were sequenced from one sample in a study of blood T cell repertoires in COVID-19. Generated by immunoSEQ multiplex PCR, the TCRdb table keeps only in-frame clones and is missing some. The sample holds tens of thousands of clones, 85% to 90% seen once. Sequencing was done on a sample of peripheral blood. The receptors were sampled from a man aged 60 to 69 with acute or convalescent COVID-19.

This clone is a singleton in its sample. The rearrangement joins TRBV9 to TRBJ1-3; TRBD1 aligns across 9 bases. There are 15 residues in the CDR3. Trimming removed 4 bases from V and 1 base from J; junction bases left unmatched: 3. Germline assignment: CDR1 SGDLS and CDR2 YYNGEE. The CDR3 DNA reads as TGTGCCAGCAGCACACAGGGGGCTTCTGGAAACACCATATATTTT. This translates into CASSTQGASGNTIYF.

The rearrangement uses TRBV30 and TRBJ1-2; no reliable D call. Germline assignment: CDR1 GTSNPN and CDR2 SVGIG (reference sequence). This CDR3 has 16 residues. V shed 2 bases and J shed 0 bases, with 16 bases lying between them. The CDR3 spells CAWSFKSRGSNYGYTF. As DNA, the CDR3 is TGTGCCTGGAGTTTTAAATCCCGGGGATCTAACTATGGCTACACCTTC.

The chain couples TRBV11-2 to TRBJ2-7; D is uncertain. Germline CDR1 is SGHAT and CDR2 is FQNNGV. The CDR3 contains 14 residues. Trimming shortened V by 1 base and J by 3 bases, and 10 bases separated the two germline ends. The CDR3 bases are TGTGCCAGCAGCTTAGCAGGTCCTCTCTACGAGCAGTACTTC. This translates into CASSLAGPLYEQYF.

The genes are TRBV11-2 and TRBJ2-1; tentatively, D is TRBD1 (5 bases). V was clipped by 3 bases and J by 6 bases, with 12 bases between them. CDR1 SGHAT and CDR2 FQNNGV come from the germline V gene. The CDR3 consists of 14 residues. The CDR3 DNA sequence: TGTGCCAGCAGCTTCCAGACAGAGATCAATGAGCAGTTCTTC. It encodes CASSFQTEINEQFF.

The chain combines TRBV7-8 with TRBJ2-7; D remains ambiguous. Trimming cost V 0 bases and J 2 bases, with 8 bases left between them. CDR1 SGHVS and CDR2 FQNEAQ come from the germline V gene. This CDR3 is 14 amino acids long. This CDR3 is CASSLASGPYEQYF. CDR3 nucleotides: TGTGCCAGCAGCTTAGCCTCAGGTCCCTACGAGCAGTACTTC.

The chain has TRBV5-4 and TRBJ2-2; D uncertain. The V and J ends lost 3 bases and 10 bases respectively, with 10 bases between them. This CDR3 region has 12 residues. Germline CDR1 is SGHNT and CDR2 is YYREEE (reference sequence). The DNA of the CDR3 is TGTGCCAGCAGCTCGTTTACTGAGGAGCTGTTTTTT. It encodes CASSSFTEELFF.

The genes are TRBV7-2 and TRBJ2-7; 10 bases match TRBD2. The CDR3 runs 13 residues. V dropped 6 bases and J dropped 9; count of bases not matched to a gene: 8. CDR1 and CDR2 (germline): SGHTA, FQGNSA. CDR3 in amino acids: CASRPLAGVGQYF. Written as DNA, the CDR3 is TGTGCCAGCAGGCCCCTAGCGGGAGTAGGGCAGTACTTC. Using reference TRBV7-2 and TRBJ2-7 for the parts outside the CDR3, the full variable domain is GAGVSQSPSNKVTEKGKDVELRCDPISGHTALYWYRQSLGQGLEFLIYFQGNSAPDKSGLPSDRFSAERTGGSVSTLTIQRTQQEDSAVYLCASRPLAGVGQYFGPGTRLTVT.

This chain connects TRBV7-2 to TRBJ2-5; TRBD2 is a possible D gene (6 bases). This CDR3 comprises 14 residues. The germline V gene has CDR1 SGHTA and CDR2 FQGNSA. V was clipped by 1 base and J by 6 bases, with 12 bases between them. The CDR3 sequence is CASSLVRGSKTQYF. The CDR3 DNA reads as TGTGCCAGCAGCTTAGTTCGGGGGTCGAAGACCCAGTACTTC.

This clone has a single count. V usage is TRBV7-9 and J usage is TRBJ1-5; 8 bases line up with TRBD1. With V trimmed by 4 bases and J by 2 bases, 1 base remained unmatched. The CDR3 sequence is 14 residues long. CDR1 and CDR2 (germline): SEHNR, FQNEAQ (reference sequence). The CDR3 DNA sequence: TGTGCCAGCAGCTCGACAGGGGGCAATCAGCCCCAGCATTTT. Translating it yields CASSSTGGNQPQHF. Together with reference TRBV7-9 and TRBJ1-5, the CDR3 gives the full variable domain: DTGVSQNPRHKITKRGQNVTFRCDPISEHNRLYWYRQTLGQGPEFLTYFQNEAQLEKSRLLSDRFSAERPKGSFSTLEIQRTEQGDSAMYLCASSSTGGNQPQHFGDGTRLSIL.

The chain carries TRBV15 and TRBJ2-1; D gene uncertain. CDR1 and CDR2 (germline): LNHNV, YYDKDF (reference sequence). The CDR3 has 13 amino acids. Trimming shortened V by 5 bases and J by 6 bases, and 11 bases separated the two germline ends. The CDR3 is CATSGNRGNEQFF. In nucleotides, the CDR3 is TGTGCCACCAGCGGAAATAGAGGCAATGAGCAGTTCTTC.

This rearrangement joins TRBV3-1 (or the pseudogene TRBV3-2) to TRBJ2-3, with 11 bases lining up with TRBD2. The germline V gene encodes CDR1 LGHDT and CDR2 YNNKEL (reference sequence). The CDR3 spans 17 residues. V shed 4 bases and J 2 bases; nucleotides not matched to a gene: 8. The CDR3 protein is CASSRSGTSGTTDTQYF. The CDR3 bases are TGTGCCAGCAGCCGCTCCGGGACTAGCGGTACCACAGATACGCAGTATTTT.

CDR3 sequence reads: CASSSWTGSSGNTIYF. CDR3 DNA: TGTGCCAGCAGCTCATGGACAGGGAGCTCTGGAAACACCATATATTTT. This chain links TRBV7-8 with TRBJ1-3, with TRBD1 matching over 8 bases. This CDR3 is built from 16 residues. The germline gives CDR1 SGHVS, CDR2 FQNEAQ. The V gene end was trimmed by 4 bases and the J gene end by 0 bases; junction bases not matched to a gene: 5.

The V call is TRBV19, the J call TRBJ2-3; TRBD2 aligns across 8 bases. This CDR3 has 13 amino acids. V was clipped by 10 bases and J by 1 base; unmatched bases: 4. Looked up from germline, CDR1 is LNHDA and CDR2 is SQIVND (reference sequence). CDR3 coding DNA: TGTGCCACCGGGAGGGCCGGCACAGATACGCAGTATTTT. Residues: CATGRAGTDTQYF.

This sequence joins TRBV18 and TRBJ1-2, with D uncertain. V lost 3 bases and J lost 5, with 10 bases in between. The CDR3 length is 13 residues. Germline loops: CDR1 KGHSH, CDR2 LQKENI. CDR3 coding DNA: TGTGCCAGCTCACCTACAATGAATTATGGCTACACCTTC. Its protein is CASSPTMNYGYTF.

The chain links TRBV23-1 to TRBJ2-1; 7 bases are a match to TRBD1. TRBV23-1 is classed as an ORF, of uncertain function. V lost 2 bases, J lost 0 bases, and 7 bases stayed unmatched. This CDR3 is 17 amino acids long. The CDR3 loop is CASSQKQGYASYNEQFF. The CDR3 nucleotides are TGCGCCAGCAGTCAAAAACAGGGGTATGCCTCCTACAATGAGCAGTTCTTC.

This clone showed up just once. J is TRBJ2-7 and V is TRBV27; 8 nucleotides line up with TRBD2. There are 15 residues in the CDR3. Germline lookup yields CDR1 MNHEY and CDR2 SMNVEV (reference sequence). The ends lost 5 bases at V and 6 bases at J; junction bases unmatched: 12. The CDR3: CASSGRGAGEGEQYF. The CDR3 DNA follows: TGTGCCAGCAGTGGCCGAGGAGCGGGAGAGGGCGAGCAGTACTTC.

The V call is TRBV28, the J call TRBJ2-7, with TRBD2 identical over 8 bases. Per the germline V gene, CDR1 is MDHEN and CDR2 is SYDVKM. V was pared by 8 bases and J by 3 bases, with 12 bases of the junction left unmatched. The CDR3 is 15 amino acids. DNA of the CDR3: TGTGCCAGCTCCACCCCCGGGACTAGTCGCTACGAGCAGTACTTC. Its protein is CASSTPGTSRYEQYF.

The chain is built from TRBV10-3 and TRBJ1-4; perhaps TRBD1 as D (5 bases). The CDR3 covers 14 residues. In germline, CDR1 is ENHRY, CDR2 SYGVKD. Trimming removed 0 bases from V and 4 bases from J, with 6 bases in between. CDR3 amino acids: CAISESGGNEKLFF. DNA for the CDR3: TGTGCCATCAGTGAGTCGGGGGGTAATGAAAAACTGTTTTTT.

The chain combines TRBV6-6 with TRBJ1-6; TRBD1 matches 7 bases. This CDR3 is built from 15 residues. V lost 6 bases to trimming and J lost 6 bases; unmatched junction nucleotides: 8. CDR1 MNHNY and CDR2 SVGAGI come from the germline V gene (reference sequence). Here the CDR3 DNA reads TGTGCCAGCAGCCCCAGGGGGGAGCGTAATTCACCCCTCCACTTT. Translation: CASSPRGERNSPLHF.